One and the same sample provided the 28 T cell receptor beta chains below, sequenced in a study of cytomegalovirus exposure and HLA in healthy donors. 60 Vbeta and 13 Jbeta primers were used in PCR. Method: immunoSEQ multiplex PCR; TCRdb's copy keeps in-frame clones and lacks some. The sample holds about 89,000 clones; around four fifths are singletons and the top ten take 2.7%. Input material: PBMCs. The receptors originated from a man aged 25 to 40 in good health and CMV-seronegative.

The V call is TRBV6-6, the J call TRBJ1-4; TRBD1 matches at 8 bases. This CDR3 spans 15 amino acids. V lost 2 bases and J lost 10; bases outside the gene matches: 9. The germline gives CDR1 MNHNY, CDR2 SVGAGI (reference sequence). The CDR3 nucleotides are TGTGCCAGCAGTTACGAGGACAGGGTGGTTGGAAAACTGTTTTTT. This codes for CASSYEDRVVGKLFF.

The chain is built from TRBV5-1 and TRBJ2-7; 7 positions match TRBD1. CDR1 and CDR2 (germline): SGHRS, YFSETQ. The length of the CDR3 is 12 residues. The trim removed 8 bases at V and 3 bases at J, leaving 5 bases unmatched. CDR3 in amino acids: CASTGANYEQYF. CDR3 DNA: TGCGCCAGTACAGGGGCGAACTACGAGCAGTACTTC.

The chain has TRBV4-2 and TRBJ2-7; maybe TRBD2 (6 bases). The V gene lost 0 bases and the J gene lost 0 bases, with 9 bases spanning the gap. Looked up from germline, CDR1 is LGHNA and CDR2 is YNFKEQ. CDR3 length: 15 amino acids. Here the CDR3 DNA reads TGTGCCAGCAGCCAAGATGTCGGGAGCTCCTACGAGCAGTACTTC. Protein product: CASSQDVGSSYEQYF.

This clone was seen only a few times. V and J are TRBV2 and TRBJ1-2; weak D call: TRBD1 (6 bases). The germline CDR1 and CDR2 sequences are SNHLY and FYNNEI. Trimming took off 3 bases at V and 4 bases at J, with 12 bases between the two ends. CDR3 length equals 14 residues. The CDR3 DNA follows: TGTGCCAGCAGTGATCAACAGGGCGGCTATGGCTACACCTTC. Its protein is CASSDQQGGYGYTF.

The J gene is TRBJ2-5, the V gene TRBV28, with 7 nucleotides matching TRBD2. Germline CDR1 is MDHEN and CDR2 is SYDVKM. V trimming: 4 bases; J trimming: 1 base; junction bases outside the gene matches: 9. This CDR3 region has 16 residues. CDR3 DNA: TGTGCCAGCAGTTCCCGAGCGGGGCTGGGCCAAGAGACCCAGTACTTC. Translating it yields CASSSRAGLGQETQYF.

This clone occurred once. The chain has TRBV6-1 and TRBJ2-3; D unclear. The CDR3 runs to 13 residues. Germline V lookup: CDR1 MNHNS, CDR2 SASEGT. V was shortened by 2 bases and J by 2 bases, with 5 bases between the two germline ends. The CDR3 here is CASSEQNTDTQYF. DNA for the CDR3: TGTGCCAGCAGTGAACAGAACACAGATACGCAGTATTTT.

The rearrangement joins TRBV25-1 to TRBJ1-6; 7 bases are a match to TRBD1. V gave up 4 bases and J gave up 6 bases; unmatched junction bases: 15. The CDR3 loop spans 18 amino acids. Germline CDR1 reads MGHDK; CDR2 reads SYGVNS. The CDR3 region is CASSAGGWGVGSNSPLHF. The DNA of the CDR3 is TGTGCCAGCAGTGCAGGGGGTTGGGGCGTAGGCTCTAATTCACCCCTCCACTTT.

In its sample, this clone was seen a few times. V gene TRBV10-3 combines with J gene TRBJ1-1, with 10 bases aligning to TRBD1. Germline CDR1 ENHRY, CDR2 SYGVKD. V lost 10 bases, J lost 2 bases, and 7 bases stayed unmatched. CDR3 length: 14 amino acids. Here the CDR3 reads CATTGTGDNTEAFF. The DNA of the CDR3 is TGTGCCACCACCGGGACAGGGGACAACACTGAAGCTTTCTTT.

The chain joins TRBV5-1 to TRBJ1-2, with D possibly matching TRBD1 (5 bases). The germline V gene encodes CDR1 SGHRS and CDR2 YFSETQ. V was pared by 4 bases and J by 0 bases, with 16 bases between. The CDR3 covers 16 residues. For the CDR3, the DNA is TGCGCCAGCAGCCCCCCTGGGGCAGGGCCTAACTATGGCTACACCTTC. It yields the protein CASSPPGAGPNYGYTF.

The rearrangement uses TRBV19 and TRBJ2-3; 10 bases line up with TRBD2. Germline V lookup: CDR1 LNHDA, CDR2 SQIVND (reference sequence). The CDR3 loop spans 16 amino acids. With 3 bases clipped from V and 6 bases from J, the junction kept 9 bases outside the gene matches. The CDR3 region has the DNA TGTGCCAGTAGTATGAAGCGGGGGGGCCTTGGGGATACGCAGTATTTT. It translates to CASSMKRGGLGDTQYF.

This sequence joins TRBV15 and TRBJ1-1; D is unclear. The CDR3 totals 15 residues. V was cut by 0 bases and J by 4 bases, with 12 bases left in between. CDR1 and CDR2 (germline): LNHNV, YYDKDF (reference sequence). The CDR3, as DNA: TGTGCCACCAGCAGAGATCGGGAAGGAAGCACTGAAGCTTTCTTT. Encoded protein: CATSRDREGSTEAFF.

CDR3 region: CASSPPTGGSGYTF. The CDR3 DNA sequence: TGTGCCAGCAGCCCTCCGACAGGGGGATCTGGCTACACCTTC. This chain uses TRBV9 with TRBJ1-2, with 9 bases lining up with TRBD1. Germline trimming cut 4 bases from V and 7 bases from J; bases unmatched to any gene: 8. The CDR3 consists of 14 residues. Per germline, CDR1 SGDLS and CDR2 YYNGEE.

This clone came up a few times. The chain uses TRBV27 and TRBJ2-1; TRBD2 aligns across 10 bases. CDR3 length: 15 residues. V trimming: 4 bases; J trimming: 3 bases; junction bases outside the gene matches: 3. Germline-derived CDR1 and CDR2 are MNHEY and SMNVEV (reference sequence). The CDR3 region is CASSSGTSDYNEQFF. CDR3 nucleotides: TGTGCCAGCAGTTCCGGGACTAGCGACTACAATGAGCAGTTCTTC.

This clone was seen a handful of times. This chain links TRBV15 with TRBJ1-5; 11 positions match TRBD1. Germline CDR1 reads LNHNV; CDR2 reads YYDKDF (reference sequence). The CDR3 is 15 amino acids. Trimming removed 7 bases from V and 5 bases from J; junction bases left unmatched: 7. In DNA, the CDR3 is TGTGCCACCAACCCGGGACAGGGGGTCGATCAGCCCCAGCATTTT. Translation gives CATNPGQGVDQPQHF.

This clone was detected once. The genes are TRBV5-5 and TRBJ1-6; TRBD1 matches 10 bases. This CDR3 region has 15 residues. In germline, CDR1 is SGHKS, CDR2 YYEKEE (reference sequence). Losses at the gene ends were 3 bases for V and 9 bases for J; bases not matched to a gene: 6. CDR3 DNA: TGTGCCAGCAGCTCCAGACAGGGGGCCAGTTCACCCCTCCACTTT. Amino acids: CASSSRQGASSPLHF. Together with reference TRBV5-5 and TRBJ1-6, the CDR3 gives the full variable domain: DAGVTQSPTHLIKTRGQQVTLRCSPISGHKSVSWYQQVLGQGPQFIFQYYEKEERGRGNFPDRFSARQFPNYSSELNVNALLLGDSALYLCASSSRQGASSPLHFGNGTRLTVT.

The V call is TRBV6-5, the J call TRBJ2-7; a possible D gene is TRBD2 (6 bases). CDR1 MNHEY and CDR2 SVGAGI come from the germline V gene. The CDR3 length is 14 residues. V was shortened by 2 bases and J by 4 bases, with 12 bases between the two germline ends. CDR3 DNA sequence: TGTGCCAGCAGTTACGGGCGGGATAAGTACGAGCAGTACTTC. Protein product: CASSYGRDKYEQYF.

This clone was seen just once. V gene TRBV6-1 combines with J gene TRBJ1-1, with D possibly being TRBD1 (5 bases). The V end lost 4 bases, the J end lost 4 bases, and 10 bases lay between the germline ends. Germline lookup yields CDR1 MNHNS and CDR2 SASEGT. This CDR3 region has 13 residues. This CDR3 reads CASSAFGATEAFF. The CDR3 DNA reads TGTGCCAGCAGTGCATTTGGGGCCACTGAAGCTTTCTTT.

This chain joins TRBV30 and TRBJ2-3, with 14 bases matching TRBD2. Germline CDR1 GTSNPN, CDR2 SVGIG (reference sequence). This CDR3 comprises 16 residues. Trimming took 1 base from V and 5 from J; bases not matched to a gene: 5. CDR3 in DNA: TGTGCCTGGAGTGGACTAGCGGGGGGGATGGTAGATACGCAGTATTTT. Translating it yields CAWSGLAGGMVDTQYF.

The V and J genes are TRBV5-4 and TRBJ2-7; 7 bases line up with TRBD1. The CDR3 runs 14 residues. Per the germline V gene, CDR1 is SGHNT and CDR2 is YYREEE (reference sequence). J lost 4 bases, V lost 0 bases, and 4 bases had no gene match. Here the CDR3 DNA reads TGTGCCAGCAGCTTGGAGACAGGGCGGTACGAGCAGTACTTC. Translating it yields CASSLETGRYEQYF.

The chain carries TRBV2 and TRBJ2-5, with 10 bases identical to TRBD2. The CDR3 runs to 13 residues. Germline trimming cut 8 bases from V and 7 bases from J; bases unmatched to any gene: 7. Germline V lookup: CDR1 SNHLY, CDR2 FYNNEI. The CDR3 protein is CASFSGGSGTQYF. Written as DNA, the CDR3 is TGTGCCAGCTTTAGCGGGGGGTCGGGGACCCAGTACTTC.

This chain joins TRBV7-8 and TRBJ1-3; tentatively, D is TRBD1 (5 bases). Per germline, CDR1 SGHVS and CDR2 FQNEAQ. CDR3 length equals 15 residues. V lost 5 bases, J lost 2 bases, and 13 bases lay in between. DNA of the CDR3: TGTGCCAGCAGCCTCTCGGGGGAAGCTGGAAACACCATATATTTT. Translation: CASSLSGEAGNTIYF.

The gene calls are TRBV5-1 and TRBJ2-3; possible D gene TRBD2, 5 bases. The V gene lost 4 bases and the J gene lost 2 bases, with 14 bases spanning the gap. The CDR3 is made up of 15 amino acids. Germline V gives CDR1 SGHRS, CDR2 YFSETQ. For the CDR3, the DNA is TGCGCCAGCAGCCCGCAAGGCGGGTACACAGATACGCAGTATTTT. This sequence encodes CASSPQGGYTDTQYF.

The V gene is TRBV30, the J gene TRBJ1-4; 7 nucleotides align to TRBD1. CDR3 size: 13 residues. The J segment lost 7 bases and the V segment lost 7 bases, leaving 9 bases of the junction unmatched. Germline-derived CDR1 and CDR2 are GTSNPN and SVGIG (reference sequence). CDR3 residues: CAYIQGSGEKLFF. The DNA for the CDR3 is TGTGCCTACATACAGGGGTCCGGTGAAAAACTGTTTTTT.

CDR3 region: CASGSPAGQGPTGELFF. CDR3 DNA sequence: TGTGCTAGTGGTTCCCCGGCGGGACAGGGGCCCACCGGGGAGCTGTTTTTT. The chain has TRBV12-5 and TRBJ2-2, with TRBD1 matching over 10 bases. After removal of 4 bases from V and 4 bases from J, the junction contained 9 bases not matched to a gene. The CDR3 contains 17 residues. CDR1 is LGHNT, CDR2 FRNRAP, per germline.

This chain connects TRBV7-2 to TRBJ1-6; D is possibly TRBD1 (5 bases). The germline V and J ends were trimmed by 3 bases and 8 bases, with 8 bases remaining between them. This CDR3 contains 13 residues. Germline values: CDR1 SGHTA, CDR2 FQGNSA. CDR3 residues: CASSFDRDSPLHF. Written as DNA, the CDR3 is TGTGCCAGCAGCTTCGACAGAGATTCACCCCTCCACTTT.

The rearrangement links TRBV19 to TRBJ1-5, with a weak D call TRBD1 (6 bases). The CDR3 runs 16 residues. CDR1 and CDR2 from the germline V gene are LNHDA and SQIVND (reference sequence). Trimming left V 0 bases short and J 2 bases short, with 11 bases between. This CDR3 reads CASSIEGNRGNQPQHF. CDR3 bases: TGTGCCAGTAGTATAGAGGGGAACAGGGGCAATCAGCCCCAGCATTTT.

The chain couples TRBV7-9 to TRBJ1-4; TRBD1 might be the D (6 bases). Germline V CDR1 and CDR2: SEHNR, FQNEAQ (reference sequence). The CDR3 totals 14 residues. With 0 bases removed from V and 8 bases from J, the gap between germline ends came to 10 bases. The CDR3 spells CASSLASGVEKLFF. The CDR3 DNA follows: TGTGCCAGCAGCTTAGCGTCAGGGGTCGAAAAACTGTTTTTT.

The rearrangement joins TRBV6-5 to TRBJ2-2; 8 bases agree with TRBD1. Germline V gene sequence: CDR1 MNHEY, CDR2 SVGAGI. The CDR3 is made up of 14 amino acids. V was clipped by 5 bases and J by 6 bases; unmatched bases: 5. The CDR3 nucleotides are TGTGCCAGCAGTACTCCGGGACAGGCCGGGGAGCTGTTTTTT. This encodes CASSTPGQAGELFF.